Presented here are 3 T cell receptor beta chains from one specimen sequenced in a study of quantifying T cell responses using KT2 cells. On the study more broadly: cDNA was made from DNase-treated RNA using alpha and beta constant primers.

An oligo carrying a UMI was ligated to the cDNA 3' end. The first PCR ran about 4 cycles with an equimolar RC1.1 and RC1.2 beta primer mix. Using its own MiXCR run on the UMI-ligation and nested PCR reads, TCRdb lists one record per CDR3 protein. In the table there are 40,000 to 60,000 distinct CDR3 sequences, roughly 11% of which are singletons. Sequencing was carried out using PBMCs spiked with cells of the T cell clone KT2. The receptors originated from a human donor.

This clonotype was observed a few times. J is TRBJ1-1 and V is TRBV9; D not certain. Germline values: CDR1 SGDLS, CDR2 YYNGEE. The CDR3 sequence is 13 residues long. V was clipped by 0 bases and J by 1 base, with 4 bases between them. CDR3 region: CASSVEGNTEAFF. The CDR3 DNA reads TGTGCCAGCAGCGTAGAGGGGAACACTGAAGCTTTCTTT.

This clonotype was detected only a few times. The rearrangement joins TRBV2 to TRBJ2-3; D perhaps matches TRBD1 (5 bases). The CDR3 is made up of 14 amino acids. V lost 5 bases and J lost 3, with 12 bases in between. The germline CDR1 and CDR2 sequences are SNHLY and FYNNEI. The DNA of the CDR3 is TGTGCCAGCAGTAACCCAGGGTGGACAGATACGCAGTATTTT. It is translated as CASSNPGWTDTQYF.

This clonotype occurred a few times. The chain links TRBV27 to TRBJ2-7; 9 positions match TRBD2. From germline, CDR1 is MNHEY and CDR2 SMNVEV (reference sequence). With 8 bases clipped from V and 2 bases from J, the junction kept 13 bases outside the gene matches. The CDR3 has 16 amino acids. The CDR3: CASALGSAGGPYEQYF. CDR3 sequence (DNA): TGTGCCAGCGCCCTAGGGTCGGCGGGAGGGCCCTACGAGCAGTACTTC.